This T cell receptor (beta chain) was sequenced for a study of blood T cell repertoires in COVID-19. Overall study context: Whether acute or convalescent, the COVID-19 samples came from the United States, Italy and Spain. Nucleic acid was either cDNA or gDNA, and it came from T cells, B-cell-depleted T cells, or PBMCs.

Germline V CDR1 and CDR2: SGHNT, YYREEE (reference sequence). The germline V and J ends were trimmed by 7 bases and 1 base, with 20 bases remaining between them. This CDR3 contains 16 residues. Seattle patients were enrolled during active infection and followed longitudinally. Original analysis: Estimates of nucleated cell counts were drawn from the amplification of reference gene primers. The repertoire was sequenced with immunoSEQ multiplex PCR; TCRdb's copy has only in-frame clones and lacks some. V, J and clone size are taken as reported in that table, and D and trimming were inferred from the DNA itself. The table lists more than 200,000 clones, around 90% of them singletons.

The specimen was peripheral blood. The chain links TRBV5-4 to TRBJ1-2; weak D call: TRBD1 (5 bases). The sequence was collected from a woman in her sixties with COVID-19, enrolled during active disease. The DNA of the CDR3 is TGTGCCAGCCGGATGGGAGGGGCAGTTGGTAACTATGGCTACACCTTC. Its protein is CASRMGGAVGNYGYTF.